The T cell receptor (beta chain) under discussion was sequenced for a study of blood T cells in healthy people across ages (dated by TCRdb to the mid-2010s). With regard to the full study: In model experiments, template switching captured roughly one uniquely barcoded TCR beta cDNA molecule for every two T cells. Using deep sequencing normalized with unique cDNA molecular identifiers, the study measured how TCR beta repertoire diversity changes with age. Donors of different ages were randomly distributed across sequencing lanes to avoid experimental bias. Four age groups were formed from the donors: young (average approximately 15 years), middle-aged (approximately 39), aged (62) and long-lived (around 80). For two donors (one aged 18 to 29 and one aged 80 or older), the study analyzed two additional independent replicas of 1 million unique cDNA reads from the same blood draw. The investigation overall reported the following: Compared with the aged group, the long-lived group had more naive CD4+ T cells, fewer expanded clones and increased TCR diversity, suggesting age selection. Estimates of total diversity from one million sequenced T cells were regarded as lower bounds and underestimates. Because profiling used bulk unsorted PBMCs, naive and antigen-experienced compartments could not be compared conclusively. A strong correlation was found between observed TCR beta diversity and the percentage of naive T cells measured by flow cytometry. Observed TCR beta diversity per million T cells fell roughly linearly with age, and a significant reduction was already apparent by age around 39. Donor CMV infection status was unknown, potentially confounding age-related changes in expanded clonotypes.

Systemically healthy Caucasian individuals from Russia, 35 to 50 in total and aged about 6 to 95 years, were included as donors. About 10 milliliters of peripheral blood were collected from each donor into EDTA-treated Vacutainer tubes. Ficoll-Paque density-gradient centrifugation was used to isolate PBMCs, with at least 7 million obtained per sample. Total RNA was extracted from PBMCs with Trizol reagent, with at least 6 micrograms obtained per sample. For every donor, an aliquot of PBMCs went through flow cytometry to measure the percentages of naive CD45RAhigh/CD27high T cells. The germline V gene yields MNHEY for CDR1 and SVGAGI for CDR2. Taken from cysteine to phenylalanine, the CDR3 has 14 residues. The only DNA kept is the CDR3, 42 bases in frame from the first base. V loses 0 bases, J loses 7 bases, and the germline ends lie 7 bases apart. This clonotype was seen ten or more times. Its cognate antigen has yet to be identified. The record has no base qualities; no much larger clone is one base away.

Library preparation used 5' RACE. The instrument was an Illumina HiSeq 2500. The second PCR ran for roughly 6 to 11 cycles and used a J-beta primer mix along with a sample-barcoded 5' primer. A template-switch 5' adaptor carrying 12 random nucleotides introduced a unique molecular identifier onto each TCR beta cDNA molecule. At least 2.5 million CDR3-containing paired-end reads were obtained from each sample. First-strand cDNA synthesis was performed from all RNA using the Mint cDNA synthesis kit, with priming by a TRBC-specific oligonucleotide. Following uracil-DNA glycosylase treatment, a first 18-cycle PCR with universal primers M1SS and BC2_uni_R was performed on all cDNA. In the source study's methods: For normalization, 1 million high-quality reads were randomly selected from each sample, with every read carrying a distinct molecular identifier. Instead of being binned into consensus sequences, reads that shared molecular identifiers were thrown out. MiTCR, set to a Q25 quality threshold and the strictest error-elimination algorithm, was used for CDR3 identification, clonotype clustering and error correction. Lower-bound total TCR beta diversity was estimated with a nonparametric unseen species model using Euler transformation. TCRdb itself trimmed the public reads at Q25 with fastp, ran MiXCR and retained productive beta chains. Every entry covers one CDR3 protein and lists the most common genes and DNA from its rows. The V and J calls here are based on TCRdb, not the publication. This sample gives about 1,600,000 distinct CDR3 sequences in total; 42% of them show up just once. Jointly, the top ten make up approximately 7.9% of the sample.

The TCR originated in a woman aged 18-29 years in good health. The material sequenced was blood. The chain uses TRBV6-5 and TRBJ1-6; the D segment cannot be called with confidence. The CDR3 corresponds to CASSYSAGNSPLHF. The DNA reads as follows: TGTGCCAGCAGTTACTCGGCCGGGAATTCACCCCTCCACTTT.